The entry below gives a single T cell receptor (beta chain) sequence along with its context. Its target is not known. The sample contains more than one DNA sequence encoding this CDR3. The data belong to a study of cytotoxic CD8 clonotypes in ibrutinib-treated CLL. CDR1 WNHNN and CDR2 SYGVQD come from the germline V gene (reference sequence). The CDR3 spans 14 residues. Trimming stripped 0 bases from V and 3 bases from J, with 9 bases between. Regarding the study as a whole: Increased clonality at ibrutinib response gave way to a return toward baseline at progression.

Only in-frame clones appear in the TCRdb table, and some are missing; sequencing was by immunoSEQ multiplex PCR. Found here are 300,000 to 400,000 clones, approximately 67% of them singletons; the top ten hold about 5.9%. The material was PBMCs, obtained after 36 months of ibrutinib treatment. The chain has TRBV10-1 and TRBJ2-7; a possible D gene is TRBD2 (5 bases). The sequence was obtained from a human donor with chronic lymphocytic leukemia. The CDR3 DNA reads TGCGCCAGCAGTGAGTCTGCAACTAGCTACGAGCAGTACTTC. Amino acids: CASSESATSYEQYF.